One sample yielded the 29 T cell receptor beta chains listed below, sequenced in a study of shared clonotypes between healthy human individuals. Terminally differentiated effector memory CD45RA+ cells were excluded by CCR7 positive selection of CD45RO-negative cells. The method was immunoSEQ multiplex PCR; TCRdb's version includes in-frame clones alone and lacks a portion of them. The sample carries about 1.9 million clones, around 93% recorded once. The sample was naive CD8+ T cells from PBMCs. These receptors were taken from a man aged 18 to 30 in good health. Some clones in this sample may be carry-over from other donors' samples.

This chain joins TRBV7-6 and TRBJ2-3, with 14 positions matching TRBD2. Germline V CDR1 and CDR2: SGHVS, FNYEAQ. The CDR3 loop spans 19 amino acids. J was trimmed by 4 bases and V by 5 bases; bases with no gene match: 14. CDR3 protein: CASSLLGLAGGRIPDTQYF. CDR3 coding DNA: TGTGCCAGCAGCCTCCTCGGACTAGCGGGAGGCCGGATTCCAGATACGCAGTATTTT.

The V and J genes are TRBV19 and TRBJ2-4, with 7 bases fitting TRBD1. Germline loops: CDR1 LNHDA, CDR2 SQIVND (reference sequence). Trimming took 2 bases from V and 1 from J; bases not matched to a gene: 8. The CDR3 is 17 amino acids. CDR3 in DNA: TGTGCCAGTAGTATACCTGCAGGGGGTCTGGCCAAAAACATTCAGTACTTC. This translates into CASSIPAGGLAKNIQYF.

The chain couples TRBV11-2 to TRBJ2-5; a weak D match, TRBD2 (6 bases). V lost 1 base and J lost 6, with 18 bases in between. Looked up from germline, CDR1 is SGHAT and CDR2 is FQNNGV. The CDR3 has 16 residues. Written as DNA, the CDR3 is TGTGCCAGCAGCTTAGCTCCTCCTGGAGGGATGCAGACCCAGTACTTC. Its translation: CASSLAPPGGMQTQYF.

The chain combines TRBV4-2 with TRBJ1-5, with D unresolved. The germline CDR1 and CDR2 sequences are LGHNA and YNFKEQ. The CDR3 length is 15 residues. Trimming took off 0 bases at V and 2 bases at J, with 8 bases between the two ends. The CDR3 reads CASSQDWTGNQPQHF. CDR3 nucleotide sequence: TGTGCCAGCAGCCAAGACTGGACGGGCAATCAGCCCCAGCATTTT.

The rearrangement links TRBV7-9 to TRBJ2-1; D might be TRBD2 (5 bases). The CDR3 loop spans 14 amino acids. V was shortened by 1 base and J by 9 bases, with 13 bases between the two germline ends. Germline V gene data show CDR1 as SEHNR and CDR2 as FQNEAQ (reference sequence). CDR3 in DNA: TGTGCCAGCAGCTTAGTTGAGCCCCGGGGTGAGCAGTTCTTC. Its protein product is CASSLVEPRGEQFF.

The chain uses TRBV5-6 and TRBJ2-1; TRBD2 aligns across 7 bases. The trim removed 3 bases at V and 5 bases at J, leaving 11 bases unmatched. Germline CDR1 is SGHDT and CDR2 is YYEEEE. This CDR3 comprises 16 residues. CDR3 nucleotide sequence: TGTGCCAGCAGCTCCCTGGGGGGAGGGCCGGACAATGAGCAGTTCTTC. Amino acids: CASSSLGGGPDNEQFF.

The gene calls are TRBV4-3 and TRBJ2-1; D unclear. This CDR3 region has 17 residues. V dropped 0 bases and J dropped 4 bases, with 16 bases sitting between them. CDR1 is LGHNA, CDR2 YSLEER, per germline. CDR3 amino acids: CASSQELDQEGYNEQFF. The CDR3, as DNA: TGCGCCAGCAGCCAAGAACTGGACCAAGAAGGGTACAATGAGCAGTTCTTC.

The CDR3 here is CASSARAGENTEAFF. The CDR3 DNA is TGTGCCAGCAGCGCCCGAGCAGGGGAGAACACTGAAGCTTTCTTT. The chain employs TRBV11-3 and TRBJ1-1; tentatively, D is TRBD1 (6 bases). Germline lookup yields CDR1 SGHNT and CDR2 YENEEA. Trimming shortened V by 5 bases and J by 1 base, and 14 bases separated the two germline ends. The CDR3 is 15 residues long.

The V and J genes are TRBV5-1 and TRBJ2-3; possible D gene TRBD1, 5 bases. This CDR3 contains 16 residues. The germline gives CDR1 SGHRS, CDR2 YFSETQ. Trimming removed 0 bases at V and 0 bases at J, with 11 bases between. CDR3 sequence reads: CASSLGGRASTDTQYF. CDR3 DNA sequence: TGCGCCAGCAGCTTGGGAGGCAGGGCAAGCACAGATACGCAGTATTTT.

The J gene is TRBJ1-1, the V gene TRBV5-1; D unclear. The CDR3 totals 13 residues. CDR1 is SGHRS, CDR2 YFSETQ, per germline. The V and J ends lost 4 bases and 4 bases respectively, with 11 bases between them. The CDR3 loop is CASSLGVATEAFF. The CDR3 DNA sequence: TGCGCCAGCAGCCTCGGGGTAGCCACTGAAGCTTTCTTT.

Note on this clone: At one boundary the junction diverges from the germline segment, which might be a read error. V is TRBV11-3 and J is TRBJ1-4; D call uncertain. CDR3 length equals 14 residues. Germline CDR1 reads SGHNT; CDR2 reads YENEEA. The CDR3 nucleotides are TGCGCCAGCAGCTTGACCGGATTTAATGAAAAACTGTTTTTT. Its protein is CASSLTGFNEKLFF.

This clone occurred once. The DNA for the CDR3 is TGTGCCTGGAGTACCGGGACAGGGCGCTACGAGCAGTACTTC. It encodes CAWSTGTGRYEQYF. This sequence joins TRBV30 and TRBJ2-7; 9 positions agree with TRBD1. Germline CDR1 reads GTSNPN; CDR2 reads SVGIG (reference sequence). The CDR3 has 14 residues. V lost 2 bases, J lost 3 bases, and 5 bases stayed unmatched.

V usage is TRBV5-6 and J usage is TRBJ2-7; 10 bases line up with TRBD2. Germline V gene lookup returns CDR1 SGHDT and CDR2 YYEEEE. The CDR3 sequence is 16 residues long. Trimming at V came to 3 bases and at J to 3 bases, leaving 9 bases not matched to a gene. CDR3 sequence (DNA): TGTGCCAGCAGCTCGACACTAGCGGGACGCCACTACGAGCAGTACTTC. Its protein product is CASSSTLAGRHYEQYF.

Details on this clone: The same CDR3 arises from other DNA sequences in this sample as well. V and J are TRBV27 and TRBJ2-7; possibly TRBD1 for D (6 bases). Germline V CDR1 and CDR2: MNHEY, SMNVEV (reference sequence). Trimming shortened V by 4 bases and J by 6 bases, and 10 bases separated the two germline ends. The CDR3 has 12 residues. The CDR3 sequence: CASSSTGGEQYF. The CDR3, as DNA: TGTGCCAGCAGTTCGACAGGAGGCGAGCAGTACTTC.

The chain employs TRBV4-3 and TRBJ2-1; no reliable D call. This CDR3 region has 16 residues. The germline CDR1 and CDR2 sequences are LGHNA and YSLEER. V lost 0 bases and J lost 8, with 17 bases in between. CDR3 sequence reads: CASSQDADPYGDEQFF. In DNA, the CDR3 is TGCGCCAGCAGCCAAGATGCCGACCCTTATGGCGATGAGCAGTTCTTC.

J is TRBJ1-1 and V is TRBV28; D might be TRBD1 (5 bases). V was shortened by 2 bases and J by 5 bases, with 12 bases between the two germline ends. Germline V CDR1 and CDR2: MDHEN, SYDVKM. The CDR3 loop spans 14 amino acids. This CDR3 reads CASSLLAGVTEAFF. The CDR3, as DNA: TGTGCCAGCAGTTTACTTGCGGGGGTGACTGAAGCTTTCTTT.

The chain has TRBV7-8 and TRBJ2-2; 7 bases line up with TRBD2. J lost 2 bases, V lost 3 bases, and 3 bases had no gene match. The CDR3 is 15 residues long. The germline V gene encodes CDR1 SGHVS and CDR2 FQNEAQ. The CDR3 region is CASSLASGNTGELFF. CDR3 bases: TGTGCCAGCAGCTTGGCTAGCGGAAACACCGGGGAGCTGTTTTTT.

V and J are TRBV14 and TRBJ2-7; 9 bases are shared with TRBD1. V trimming: 5 bases; J trimming: 0 bases; junction bases outside the gene matches: 2. The germline V gene encodes CDR1 SGHDN and CDR2 FVKESK. This CDR3 comprises 14 residues. CDR3 DNA: TGTGCCAGCAGCTGGGACAGGGACTCCTACGAGCAGTACTTC. It translates to CASSWDRDSYEQYF.

A note on this clone: Other DNA sequences in the same sample also yield this CDR3. The CDR3 region has the DNA TGTGCCAGCAGTCCCCCGGGATCCTACAATGAGCAGTTCTTC. This codes for CASSPPGSYNEQFF. The chain employs TRBV28 and TRBJ2-1, with D perhaps matching TRBD2 (5 bases). With 5 bases removed from V and 1 base from J, the gap between germline ends came to 9 bases. Germline CDR1 reads MDHEN; CDR2 reads SYDVKM. This CDR3 comprises 14 residues.

This chain links TRBV7-9 with TRBJ2-7, with D possibly matching TRBD1 (5 bases). This CDR3 region has 13 residues. The germline V and J ends were trimmed by 4 bases and 6 bases, with 13 bases remaining between them. CDR1 SEHNR and CDR2 FQNEAQ come from the germline V gene (reference sequence). The CDR3 loop reads CASSSPGYSEQYF. The CDR3 DNA sequence: TGTGCCAGCAGCTCCCCAGGGTACTCCGAGCAGTACTTC.

The rearrangement uses TRBV19 and TRBJ1-4, with D unresolved. The V end lost 3 bases, the J end lost 0 bases, and 14 bases lay between the germline ends. Germline values: CDR1 LNHDA, CDR2 SQIVND (reference sequence). CDR3 size: 17 residues. In DNA, the CDR3 is TGTGCCAGTAGTATCCCCCAGGCAGAACCAACTAATGAAAAACTGTTTTTT. It specifies CASSIPQAEPTNEKLFF.

This chain uses TRBV9 with TRBJ2-7, with TRBD2 matching over 12 bases. The CDR3 totals 18 residues. J gave up 4 bases and V 3 bases, and 14 bases lay outside the gene matches. Germline CDR1 SGDLS, CDR2 YYNGEE. The CDR3 DNA reads TGTGCCAGCAGCGCGTCCCTAGCTCGGACTAGCGGGGAATACGAGCAGTACTTC. Translated: CASSASLARTSGEYEQYF.

This clone was recorded only once. This chain joins TRBV4-1 and TRBJ2-7; the match to TRBD2 covers 8 bases. This CDR3 spans 15 amino acids. V lost 3 bases to trimming and J lost 2 bases; unmatched junction nucleotides: 6. Germline V CDR1 and CDR2: MGHRA, YSYEKL. The CDR3 nucleotides are TGCGCCAGCAGCCACGAGCGGGAGTCCCCCTACGAGCAGTACTTC. This encodes CASSHERESPYEQYF.

The rearrangement links TRBV6-6 to TRBJ2-7, with 10 nucleotides matching TRBD1. The V gene's germline CDR1 is MNHNY and CDR2 SVGAGI (reference sequence). The CDR3 has 15 amino acids. V was pared by 6 bases and J by 5 bases, with 10 bases of the junction left unmatched. In nucleotides, the CDR3 is TGTGCCAGCAGCCTTCGGGGGACAGGGGTCCACGAGCAGTACTTC. It is translated as CASSLRGTGVHEQYF.

This clone appeared a few times. J is TRBJ1-1 and V is TRBV5-1; D uncertain. This CDR3 region has 16 residues. V lost 0 bases to trimming and J lost 0 bases, with 12 bases between them. Germline values: CDR1 SGHRS, CDR2 YFSETQ. The CDR3, as DNA: TGCGCCAGCAGCTTGGGCACATGGAAGATGAACACTGAAGCTTTCTTT. Protein sequence: CASSLGTWKMNTEAFF.

The chain uses TRBV4-1 and TRBJ1-5; 10 bases line up with TRBD1. Trimming cost V 5 bases and J 6 bases; bases outside gene matches: 4. CDR1 is MGHRA and CDR2 is YSYEKL in the germline V gene. This CDR3 is built from 14 residues. The CDR3 sequence: CASSSTGGGQPQHF. CDR3 DNA: TGCGCCAGCAGCTCGACAGGGGGCGGTCAGCCCCAGCATTTT.

The chain links TRBV7-2 to TRBJ1-5, with D perhaps matching TRBD1 (5 bases). Trimming removed 5 bases from V and 6 bases from J, with 17 bases in between. The CDR3 consists of 15 residues. Germline values: CDR1 SGHTA, CDR2 FQGNSA. In DNA, the CDR3 is TGTGCCAGCAGCCCCCGGGGGGAAAGGACTCAGCCCCAGCATTTT. It yields the protein CASSPRGERTQPQHF.

The chain employs TRBV7-3 and TRBJ2-7; perhaps TRBD2 as D (7 bases). Trimming took off 4 bases at V and 2 bases at J, with 15 bases between the two ends. The germline gives CDR1 SGHTA, CDR2 FQGTGA. The CDR3 runs 15 residues. The CDR3 loop reads CASSWGGGQTYEQYF. As DNA, the CDR3 is TGTGCCAGCAGCTGGGGGGGCGGCCAGACCTACGAGCAGTACTTC.

The V gene is TRBV11-2, the J gene TRBJ1-1, with unresolved D. Germline V CDR1 and CDR2: SGHAT, FQNNGV. V lost 2 bases, J lost 5 bases, and 27 bases lay in between. The CDR3 is 19 amino acids. The CDR3 loop reads CASSLWAGVRSRFDTEAFF. CDR3 DNA sequence: TGTGCCAGCAGCTTATGGGCAGGTGTTAGATCCAGGTTTGATACTGAAGCTTTCTTT.